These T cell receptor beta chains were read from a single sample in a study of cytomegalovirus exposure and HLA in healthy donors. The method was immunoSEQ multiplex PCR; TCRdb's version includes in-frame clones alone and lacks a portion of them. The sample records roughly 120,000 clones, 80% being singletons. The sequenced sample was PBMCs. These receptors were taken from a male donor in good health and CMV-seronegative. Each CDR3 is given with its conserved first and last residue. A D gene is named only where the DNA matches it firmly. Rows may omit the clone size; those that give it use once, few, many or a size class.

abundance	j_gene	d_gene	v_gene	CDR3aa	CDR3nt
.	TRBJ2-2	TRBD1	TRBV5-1	CASRIVRGTGDTGELFF	TGCGCCAGCAGAATAGTCCGAGGGACAGGGGACACCGGGGAGCTGTTTTTT
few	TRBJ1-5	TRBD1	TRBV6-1	CASSDGTAGDQPQHF	TGTGCCAGCAGTGACGGGACAGCAGGGGATCAGCCCCAGCATTTT
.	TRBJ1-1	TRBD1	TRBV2	CASSYDRGDTEAFF	TGTGCCAGCAGTTACGACAGGGGAGACACTGAAGCTTTCTTT
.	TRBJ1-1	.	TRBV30	CAWSLGPGDTEAFF	TGTGCCTGGAGTTTGGGACCGGGGGACACTGAAGCTTTCTTT
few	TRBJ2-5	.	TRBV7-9	CSSQEGETQYF	TGTTCCAGCCAGGAGGGGGAGACCCAGTACTTC
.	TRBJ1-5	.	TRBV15	CATSRDQGNQPQHF	TGTGCCACCAGCAGAGATCAGGGTAACCAGCCCCAGCATTTT
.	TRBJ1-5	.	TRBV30	CAWSVRRVGNQPQHF	TGTGCCTGGAGTGTACGGAGGGTAGGCAATCAGCCCCAGCATTTT
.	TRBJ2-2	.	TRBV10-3	CAISQQGSGNTGELFF	TGTGCCATCAGCCAACAGGGATCAGGGAACACCGGGGAGCTGTTTTTT
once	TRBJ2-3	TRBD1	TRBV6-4	CASRAGQGTDTQYF	TGTGCCAGCAGGGCGGGACAGGGCACAGATACGCAGTATTTT
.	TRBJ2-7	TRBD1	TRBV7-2	CASSLGAGDRKKHEQYF	TGTGCCAGCAGCTTAGGCGCAGGGGACAGGAAAAAGCACGAGCAGTACTTC
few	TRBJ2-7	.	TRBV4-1	CASSQDQGGTKSYEQYF	TGCGCCAGCAGCCAAGATCAGGGGGGAACGAAATCCTACGAGCAGTACTTC
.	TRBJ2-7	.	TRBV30	CAWSGDRRSSYEQYF	TGTGCCTGGAGCGGTGACAGGAGGAGCTCCTACGAGCAGTACTTC
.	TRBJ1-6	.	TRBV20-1	CSALSNSPLHF	TGCAGTGCCCTCAGTAATTCACCCCTCCACTTT
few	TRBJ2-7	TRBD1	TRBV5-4	CASSHKISGTGTYEQYF	TGTGCCAGCAGCCACAAGATCTCAGGGACAGGAACCTACGAGCAGTACTTC
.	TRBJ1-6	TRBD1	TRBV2	CASSVRQGEPRNSPLHF	TGTGCCAGCAGCGTCCGACAGGGGGAGCCTCGTAATTCACCCCTCCACTTT
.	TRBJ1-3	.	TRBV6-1	CASSAPVTVTGNTIYF	TGTGCCAGCAGTGCGCCCGTTACAGTGACTGGAAACACCATATATTTT
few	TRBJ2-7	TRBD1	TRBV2	CASKRDRGLRYEQYF	TGTGCCAGCAAAAGGGACAGGGGGCTAAGGTACGAGCAGTACTTC
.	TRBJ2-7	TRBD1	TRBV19	CASSAGRGQGSYEQYF	TGTGCCAGTAGCGCTGGTCGGGGACAGGGTTCCTACGAGCAGTACTTC
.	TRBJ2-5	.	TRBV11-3	CASSPTVQETQYF	TGTGCCAGCAGCCCTACGGTCCAAGAGACCCAGTACTTC
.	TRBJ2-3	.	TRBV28	CASSFRLAGYSTDTQYF	TGTGCCAGCAGTTTCCGCCTGGCAGGCTATAGCACAGATACGCAGTATTTT
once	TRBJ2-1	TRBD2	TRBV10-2	CASIPIAGYNEQFF	TGCGCCAGCATACCAATAGCGGGCTACAATGAGCAGTTCTTC
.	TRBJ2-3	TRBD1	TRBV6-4	CASSATTGFLDTQYF	TGTGCCAGCAGTGCTACGACAGGGTTTTTAGATACGCAGTATTTT
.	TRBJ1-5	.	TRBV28	CASRRGAGQPQHF	TGTGCCAGCAGGCGGGGGGCGGGGCAGCCCCAGCATTTT
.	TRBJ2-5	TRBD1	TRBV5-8	CASSRDRGSETQYF	TGTGCCAGCAGCCGGGACAGGGGGTCTGAGACCCAGTACTTC
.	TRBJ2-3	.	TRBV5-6	CASSGGAGARDTDTQYF	TGTGCCAGCAGCGGAGGGGCGGGGGCGCGTGACACAGATACGCAGTATTTT
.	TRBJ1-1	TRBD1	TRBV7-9	CSSSLGTDEAFF	TGTTCCAGCAGCTTAGGGACAGACGAAGCTTTCTTT
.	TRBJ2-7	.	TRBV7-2	CASSSRTWGYEQYF	TGTGCCAGCAGCTCCCGGACATGGGGCTACGAGCAGTACTTC
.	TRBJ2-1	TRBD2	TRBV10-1	CASSESTSGRNNEQFF	TGCGCCAGCAGTGAGTCGACTAGCGGGAGGAACAATGAGCAGTTCTTC
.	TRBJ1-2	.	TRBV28	CASGAGRNYGYTF	TGTGCCAGCGGGGCGGGACGGAACTATGGCTACACCTTC
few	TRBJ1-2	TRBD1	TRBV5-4	CASSLDRDVYTF	TGTGCCAGCAGCTTAGACAGGGATGTCTACACCTTC
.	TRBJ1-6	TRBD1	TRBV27	CASSSQGTNSPLHF	TGTGCCAGCAGCTCACAGGGGACGAATTCACCCCTCCACTTT
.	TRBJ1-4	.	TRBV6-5	CASQPGFGEEKLFF	TGTGCCAGCCAACCAGGGTTTGGCGAAGAAAAACTGTTTTTT
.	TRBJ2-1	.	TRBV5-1	CASYYGMSTYNEQFF	TGCGCCAGCTACTACGGGATGAGTACCTACAATGAGCAGTTCTTC
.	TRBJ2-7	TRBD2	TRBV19	CASSIVGLAGGSYEQYF	TGTGCCAGTAGTATCGTAGGACTAGCGGGAGGCTCCTACGAGCAGTACTTC
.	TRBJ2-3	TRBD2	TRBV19	CASSIRTSGMQYF	TGTGCCAGTAGTATACGGACTAGCGGGATGCAGTATTTT
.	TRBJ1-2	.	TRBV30	CAWRETGGVGYTF	TGTGCCTGGAGGGAAACCGGGGGGGTGGGCTACACCTTC